This TCR beta chain was sequenced in a study of T cell responses to AZD1222 COVID-19 vaccine. The wider study: Second-dose groups at about 4 or about 12 weeks were pooled.

About this clone: Its cognate antigen is unknown.

The protocol was immunoSEQ multiplex PCR, while the TCRdb copy is restricted to in-frame clones and leaves out a portion. This table holds fewer than 110,000 clones, roughly nine tenths found once. In germline, CDR1 is SGHTA, CDR2 FQGNSA. This CDR3 contains 15 residues. The V gene lost 3 bases and the J gene lost 6 bases, with 16 bases spanning the gap. Study-level points and caveats: Clonal diversity was possibly underestimated, and the donors were mostly white British, with more females. Two doses of AZD1222 preceded a rise in Spike-specific TCR breadth and depth.

V usage is TRBV7-2 and J usage is TRBJ2-3, with D perhaps given as TRBD1 or TRBD2 (5 bases each). The clonotype was recovered from an adult in good health. Sequences were derived from peripheral blood, sampled on day 0 of AZD1222 vaccination. The DNA of the CDR3 is TGTGCCAGCAGCTTCAGGGACCGACAGATTGATACGCAGTATTTT. It specifies CASSFRDRQIDTQYF.